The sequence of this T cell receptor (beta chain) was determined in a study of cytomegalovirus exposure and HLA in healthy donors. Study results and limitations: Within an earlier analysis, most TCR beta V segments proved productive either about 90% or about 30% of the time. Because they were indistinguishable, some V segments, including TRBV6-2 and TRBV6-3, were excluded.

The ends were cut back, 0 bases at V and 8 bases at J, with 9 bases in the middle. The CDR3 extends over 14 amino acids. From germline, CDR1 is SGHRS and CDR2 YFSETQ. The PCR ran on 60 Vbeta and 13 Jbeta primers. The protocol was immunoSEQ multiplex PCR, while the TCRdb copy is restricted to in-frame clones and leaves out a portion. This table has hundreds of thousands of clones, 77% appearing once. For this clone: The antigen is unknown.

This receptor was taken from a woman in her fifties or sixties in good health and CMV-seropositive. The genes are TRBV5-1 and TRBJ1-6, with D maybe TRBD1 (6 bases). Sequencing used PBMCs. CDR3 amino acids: CASSLDQGYSPLHF. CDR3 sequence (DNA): TGCGCCAGCAGCTTGGATCAGGGGTATTCACCCCTCCACTTT.